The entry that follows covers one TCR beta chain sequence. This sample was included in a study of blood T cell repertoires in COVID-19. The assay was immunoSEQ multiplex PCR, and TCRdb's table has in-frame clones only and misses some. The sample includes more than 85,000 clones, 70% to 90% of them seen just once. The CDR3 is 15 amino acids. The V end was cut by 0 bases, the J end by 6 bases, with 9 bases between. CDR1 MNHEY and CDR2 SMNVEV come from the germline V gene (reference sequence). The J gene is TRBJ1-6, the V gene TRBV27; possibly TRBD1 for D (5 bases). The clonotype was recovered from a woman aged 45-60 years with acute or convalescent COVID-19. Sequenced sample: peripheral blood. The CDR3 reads CASSLSGQINSPLHF. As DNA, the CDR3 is TGTGCCAGCAGTTTATCGGGGCAAATTAATTCACCCCTCCACTTT.